This TCR beta chain appears in the sequencing data of a study of Ad26.COV2.S vaccination and SARS-CoV-2 variants. CDR1 is LNHDA and CDR2 is SQIVND in the germline V gene (reference sequence). Trimming took 1 base from V and 0 from J, leaving 7 bases between them. There are 16 residues in the CDR3. Sequenced by immunoSEQ multiplex PCR; TCRdb stores in-frame clones only, minus some. The sample yields 200,000 to 250,000 clones, around 89% seen once. Stated treatment: roughly 18 received Ad26.COV2.S at low or high dose, single or two shots; about 5 received placebo; per-sample allocation not given. Samples were taken on day 63 after the first vaccine or placebo injection.

The chain links TRBV19 to TRBJ1-6; D unclear. This material consisted of peripheral blood, taken in a trial of Ad26.COV2.S vaccine versus placebo. This receptor was obtained from a person aged 18 to 59 who received the Ad26.COV2.S COVID-19 vaccine or a placebo. The CDR3, as DNA: TGTGCCAGTAGTATAGGTGGGCGCTCCTATAATTCACCCCTCCACTTT. It encodes CASSIGGRSYNSPLHF.